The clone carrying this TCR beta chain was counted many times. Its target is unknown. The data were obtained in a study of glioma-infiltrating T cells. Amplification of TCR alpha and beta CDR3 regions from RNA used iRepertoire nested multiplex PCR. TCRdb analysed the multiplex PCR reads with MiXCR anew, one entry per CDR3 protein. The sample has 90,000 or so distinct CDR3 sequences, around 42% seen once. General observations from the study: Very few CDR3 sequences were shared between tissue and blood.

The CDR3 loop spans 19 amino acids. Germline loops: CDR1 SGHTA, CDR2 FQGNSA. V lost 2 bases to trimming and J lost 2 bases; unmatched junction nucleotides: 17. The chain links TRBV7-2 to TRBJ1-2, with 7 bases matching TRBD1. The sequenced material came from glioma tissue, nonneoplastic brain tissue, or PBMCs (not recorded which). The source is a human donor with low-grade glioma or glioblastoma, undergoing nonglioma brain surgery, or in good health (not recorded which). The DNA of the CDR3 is TGTGCCAGCAGCTTAAGACCCACGGGACAGAAGCCTTTAAACTATGGCTACACCTTC. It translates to CASSLRPTGQKPLNYGYTF.